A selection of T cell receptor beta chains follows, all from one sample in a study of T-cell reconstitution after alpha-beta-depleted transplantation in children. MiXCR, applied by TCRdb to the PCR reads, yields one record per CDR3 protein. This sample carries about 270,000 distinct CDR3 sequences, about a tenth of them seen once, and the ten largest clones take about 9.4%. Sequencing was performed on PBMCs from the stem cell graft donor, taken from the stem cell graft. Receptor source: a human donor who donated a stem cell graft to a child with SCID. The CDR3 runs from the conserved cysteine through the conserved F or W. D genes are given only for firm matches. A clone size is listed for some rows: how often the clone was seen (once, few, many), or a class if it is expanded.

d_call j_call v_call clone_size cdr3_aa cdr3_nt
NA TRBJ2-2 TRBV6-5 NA CASTRNGELFF TGTGCCAGCACCCGTAATGGGGAGCTGTTTTTT
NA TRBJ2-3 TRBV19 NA CASSMKGFTDTQYF TGTGCCAGTAGTATGAAGGGATTCACAGATACGCAGTATTTT
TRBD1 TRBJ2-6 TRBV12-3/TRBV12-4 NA CASTLVDRGTGANVLTF TGTGCCAGCACCCTGGTGGACAGGGGCACTGGGGCCAACGTCCTGACTTTC
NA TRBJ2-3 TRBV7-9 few CASRPEGTDTQYF TGTGCCAGCAGACCGGAGGGAACAGATACGCAGTATTTT
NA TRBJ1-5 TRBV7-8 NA CASTPRGRGNQPQHF TGTGCCAGCACCCCAAGAGGGAGGGGCAATCAGCCCCAGCATTTT
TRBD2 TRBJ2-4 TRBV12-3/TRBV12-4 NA CTFSLAGRGGPKTSLQYF TGTACCTTCAGTTTAGCGGGCCGAGGCGGACCAAAAACATCCCTTCAGTACTTC
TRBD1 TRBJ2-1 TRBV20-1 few CSATPGQGNNEQFF TGCAGTGCGACTCCGGGACAGGGCAACAATGAGCAGTTCTTC
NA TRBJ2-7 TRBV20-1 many CSARPGTYEQYF TGCAGTGCTAGGCCGGGCACCTACGAGCAGTACTTC
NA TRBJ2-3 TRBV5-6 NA CASSLVSGRIGGTQYF TGTGCCAGCAGCTTGGTTTCGGGGCGTATAGGAGGTACGCAGTATTTT
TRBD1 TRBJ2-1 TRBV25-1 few CASSARTPGQLLESSYNEQFF TGTGCCAGCAGTGCCAGAACACCGGGACAGCTTCTAGAAAGCTCCTACAATGAGCAGTTCTTC
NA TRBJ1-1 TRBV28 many CASSLFLGADGMNTEAFF TGTGCCAGCAGTTTGTTTCTGGGGGCGGATGGTATGAACACTGAAGCTTTCTTT
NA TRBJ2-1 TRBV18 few CASSAPRLGSYNEQFF TGTGCCAGCTCAGCCCCCAGGTTAGGGTCCTACAATGAGCAGTTCTTC
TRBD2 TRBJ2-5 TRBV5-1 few CASSLPGTSGETQYF TGCGCCAGCAGCTTGCCCGGGACTAGCGGAGAGACCCAGTACTTC
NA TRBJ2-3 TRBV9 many CASSVTTGTTDTQYF TGTGCCAGCAGCGTAACCACGGGGACAACAGATACGCAGTATTTT
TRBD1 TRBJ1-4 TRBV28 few CASSSTGFNEKLFF TGTGCCAGCAGTTCGACAGGGTTTAATGAAAAACTGTTTTTT
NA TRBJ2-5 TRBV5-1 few CASSGDGPNETQYF TGCGCCAGCAGCGGGGACGGCCCTAATGAGACCCAGTACTTC
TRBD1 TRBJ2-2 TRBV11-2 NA CASSLRAGGDTGELFF TGTGCCAGCAGCTTAAGGGCAGGGGGCGACACCGGGGAGCTGTTTTTT
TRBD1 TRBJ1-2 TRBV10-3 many CAIRQGALGYTF TGTGCCATCAGACAGGGGGCGCTTGGCTACACCTTC
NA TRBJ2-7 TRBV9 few CASSPKGIWGNEQYF TGTGCCAGCAGCCCGAAGGGTATTTGGGGTAACGAGCAGTACTTC
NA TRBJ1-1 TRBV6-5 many CASSTGGFGTEAFF TGTGCCAGCTCCACCGGGGGTTTTGGCACTGAAGCTTTCTTT
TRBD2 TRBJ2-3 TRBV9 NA CASSGLAELTDTQYF TGTGCCAGCAGCGGTCTAGCGGAGTTAACAGATACGCAGTATTTT
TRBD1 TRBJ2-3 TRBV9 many CASSPEGASTDTQYF TGTGCCAGCAGCCCCGAGGGGGCTAGCACAGATACGCAGTATTTT
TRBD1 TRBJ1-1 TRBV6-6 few CASSYDRGRAFF TGTGCCAGCAGTTATGACAGGGGCAGAGCTTTCTTT
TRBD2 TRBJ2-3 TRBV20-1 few CSARDPTSGGGTDTQYF TGCAGTGCTAGAGATCCGACTAGCGGGGGAGGCACAGATACGCAGTATTTT
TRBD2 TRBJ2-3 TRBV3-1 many CASSQLAGASDTQYF TGTGCCAGCAGCCAACTAGCGGGGGCGTCAGATACGCAGTATTTT
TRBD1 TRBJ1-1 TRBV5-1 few CASSLIQGGEAFF TGCGCCAGCAGCTTGATCCAGGGGGGTGAAGCTTTCTTT
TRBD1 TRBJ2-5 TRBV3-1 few CASSQENRGQYF TGTGCCAGCAGCCAAGAGAACAGGGGGCAGTACTTC
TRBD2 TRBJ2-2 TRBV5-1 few CASSLAGGSSNTGELFF TGCGCCAGCAGCTTGGCCGGGGGGTCCTCGAACACCGGGGAGCTGTTTTTT
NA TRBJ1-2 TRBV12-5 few CASGDGQLPNYGYTF TGTGCTAGTGGCGACGGACAGCTCCCTAACTATGGCTACACCTTC
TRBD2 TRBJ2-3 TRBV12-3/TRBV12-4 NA CASISGGFTDTQYF TGTGCCAGCATTAGCGGGGGGTTCACAGATACGCAGTATTTT
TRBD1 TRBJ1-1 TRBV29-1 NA CSVVEVLRTGMNVSQGTEAFF TGCAGCGTTGTAGAAGTACTCAGGACAGGGATGAACGTCAGCCAGGGCACTGAAGCTTTCTTT
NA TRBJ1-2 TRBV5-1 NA CASSLFTSGDYGYTF TGCGCCAGCAGCTTATTTACATCCGGGGACTATGGCTACACCTTC
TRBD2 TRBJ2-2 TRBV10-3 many CAIKAGENTGELFF TGTGCCATCAAAGCGGGGGAGAACACCGGGGAGCTGTTTTTT
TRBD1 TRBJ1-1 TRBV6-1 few CASSGGQGATNTEAFF TGTGCCAGCAGTGGGGGACAGGGGGCAACGAACACTGAAGCTTTCTTT
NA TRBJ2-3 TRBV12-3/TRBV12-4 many CASRRQDTDTQYF TGTGCCAGCCGCCGACAGGACACAGATACGCAGTATTTT
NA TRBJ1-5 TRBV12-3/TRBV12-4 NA CASSPAPWRPQHF TGTGCCAGCAGCCCTGCGCCGTGGCGACCCCAGCATTTT
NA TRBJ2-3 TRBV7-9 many CASSFWVSTDTQYF TGTGCCAGCAGCTTTTGGGTTAGCACAGATACGCAGTATTTT
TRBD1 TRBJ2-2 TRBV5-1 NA CASSTTRDRGPIGELFF TGCGCCAGCAGCACCACCCGGGACAGGGGGCCGATTGGGGAGCTGTTTTTT
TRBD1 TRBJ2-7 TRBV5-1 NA CASSFRDRGSYEQYF TGCGCCAGCAGCTTTAGGGACAGGGGTTCCTACGAGCAGTACTTC
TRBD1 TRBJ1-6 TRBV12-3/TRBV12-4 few CASHTGTDNSPLHF TGTGCCAGCCACACGGGGACAGACAATTCACCCCTCCACTTT
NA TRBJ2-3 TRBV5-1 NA CASSLGTGGLDTQYF TGCGCCAGCAGCTTGGGGACCGGGGGGCTGGATACGCAGTATTTT
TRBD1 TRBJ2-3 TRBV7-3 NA CASSPQGSTDTQYF TGTGCCAGCAGCCCACAGGGGAGCACAGATACGCAGTATTTT
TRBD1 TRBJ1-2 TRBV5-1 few CASRAGTGMDGYTF TGCGCCAGCAGGGCCGGGACAGGGATGGATGGCTACACCTTC
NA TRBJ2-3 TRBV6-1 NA CASSPSLSTDTQYF TGTGCCAGCAGTCCAAGTCTCTCGACAGATACGCAGTATTTT
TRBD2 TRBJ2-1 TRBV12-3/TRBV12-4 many CASIPYGGGEQFF TGTGCCAGCATCCCTTACGGGGGGGGGGAGCAGTTCTTC
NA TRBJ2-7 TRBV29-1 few CSVEELGTPYEQYF TGCAGCGTTGAAGAGTTAGGGACACCCTACGAGCAGTACTTC
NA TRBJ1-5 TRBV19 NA CASSNRRDQPQHF TGTGCCAGTAGTAATCGACGCGATCAGCCCCAGCATTTT
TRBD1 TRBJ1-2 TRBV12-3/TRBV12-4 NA CASSPPGQGTYGYTF TGTGCCAGCAGTCCTCCGGGACAGGGGACCTATGGCTACACCTTC
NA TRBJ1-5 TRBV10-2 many CASRFGDQPQHF TGCGCCAGCAGGTTTGGGGATCAGCCCCAGCATTTT
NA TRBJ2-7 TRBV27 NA CASSFLLSGEEYF TGTGCCAGCAGTTTTCTTCTCTCAGGGGAGGAGTACTTC
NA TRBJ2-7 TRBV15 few CATSSGGTDLGEQYF TGTGCCACCAGCAGCGGGGGAACCGACTTGGGGGAGCAGTACTTC
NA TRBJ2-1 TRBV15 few CATSRDPRAARGSYNEQFF TGTGCCACCAGCAGAGATCCTAGGGCGGCCAGGGGATCCTACAATGAGCAGTTCTTC
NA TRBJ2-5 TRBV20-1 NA CSARDPGVRETQYF TGCAGTGCTAGAGATCCCGGGGTCAGGGAGACCCAGTACTTC
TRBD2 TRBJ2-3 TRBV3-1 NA CASSRGAGGSTDTQYF TGTGCCAGCAGCCGAGGGGCGGGGGGGAGCACAGATACGCAGTATTTT
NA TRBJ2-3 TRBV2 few CLTRFLGDTQYF TGCCTAACGCGGTTCCTAGGGGATACGCAGTATTTT